Following are 23 T cell receptor beta chains from one sample sequenced in a study of vaccination effects on CD4 cells after COVID-19 (dated by TCRdb to the early 2020s). Library prep was done by the immunoSEQ multiplex PCR assay. The clones in this table, taken by TCRdb from immuneACCESS, are in-frame only. Not every clone is retained; where verified, under half of the shortfall comes from an unresolved V gene, and the cause of the rest is unknown. The sample includes some 77,000 clones, with around 76% observed a single time. The ten largest clones represent under 4.5% of the sample. In the ViraFEST assay, PBMC were stimulated with viral peptide pools, and TCR sequencing was then used to find antigen-specific CD4+ T cell clonotypes based on their expansion. After around 11 days of culture, CD4+ T cells were isolated with the EasySep CD4+ T cell isolation kit. Negative nucleocapsid antibody results before and after vaccination confirmed that the healthy vaccine recipients had no prior SARS-CoV-2 infection.

These receptors have no identified antigens. Source: CD4+ T cells from PBMCs cultured with HCoV-OC43 spike peptides, taken before COVID-19 vaccination. The cell subset or site label of this sample denotes: HCoV-OC43 spike overlapping peptide pool stimulation. The receptors were gathered from a human donor who received a COVID-19 vaccine.

The gene calls are TRBV30 and TRBJ2-1; 7 bases are shared with TRBD1. Germline V gives CDR1 GTSNPN, CDR2 SVGIG (reference sequence). This CDR3 comprises 13 residues. The V gene end was trimmed by 3 bases and the J gene end by 7 bases; junction bases not matched to a gene: 6. In nucleotides, the CDR3 is TGTGCCTGGAGAGGGGGCGCGTCAAATGAGCAGTTCTTC. Protein sequence: CAWRGGASNEQFF.

The V gene is TRBV18, the J gene TRBJ2-5; possibly TRBD1 or TRBD2 for D (5 bases each). The V gene lost 6 bases and the J gene lost 7 bases, with 18 bases spanning the gap. Germline V gene lookup returns CDR1 KGHSH and CDR2 LQKENI. The CDR3 consists of 14 residues. CDR3 protein: CASSSGTASGTQYF. The DNA for the CDR3 is TGTGCCAGCTCCTCCGGGACGGCGTCAGGGACCCAGTACTTC.

This clone is categorized as medium-sized. The V gene is TRBV7-2, the J gene TRBJ2-7; tentative D call: TRBD2 (5 bases). Germline V gene data show CDR1 as SGHTA and CDR2 as FQGNSA. The CDR3 consists of 15 residues. V lost 6 bases and J 0 bases, leaving 15 bases between the germline ends. The CDR3 reads CASSLARVSSYEQYV. CDR3 nucleotides: TGTGCCAGCAGTCTCGCGAGGGTGAGCTCCTACGAGCAGTACGTC.

V usage is TRBV2 and J usage is TRBJ2-3, with 7 bases lining up with TRBD2. The germline CDR1 and CDR2 sequences are SNHLY and FYNNEI. This CDR3 is built from 15 residues. With V trimmed by 8 bases and J by 1 base, 9 bases remained unmatched. The CDR3 DNA reads TGTGCCAGCCACAACCGGGGGGTAGGCACAGATACGCAGTATTTT. Residues: CASHNRGVGTDTQYF.

This clone appeared a few times. V and J are TRBV5-1 and TRBJ1-6, with D tentatively TRBD1 (6 bases). Trimming took 2 bases from V and 6 from J, leaving 12 bases between them. Germline CDR1 is SGHRS and CDR2 is YFSETQ. This CDR3 contains 15 residues. This chain's CDR3 is CASSFETGGNSPLHF. CDR3 in DNA: TGCGCCAGCAGCTTCGAGACAGGAGGTAATTCACCCCTCCACTTT.

V is TRBV19 and J is TRBJ1-1; D gene uncertain. Looked up from germline, CDR1 is LNHDA and CDR2 is SQIVND (reference sequence). The V and J ends lost 0 bases and 7 bases respectively, with 9 bases between them. This CDR3 is built from 13 residues. CDR3 in DNA: TGTGCCAGTAGTATAGACCCTCGTAGTGAAGCTTTCTTT. As protein: CASSIDPRSEAFF.

V is TRBV6-4 and J is TRBJ2-6, with TRBD1 matching 10 bases. Germline trimming cut 6 bases from V and 2 bases from J; bases unmatched to any gene: 1. Germline CDR1 is MRHNA and CDR2 is SNTAGT. There are 15 residues in the CDR3. CDR3 residues: CASSGQGAGANVLTF. The CDR3 nucleotides read TGTGCCAGCAGCGGACAGGGGGCTGGGGCCAACGTCCTGACTTTC.

This sequence joins TRBV18 and TRBJ2-1; 8 nucleotides match TRBD2. Germline CDR1 reads KGHSH; CDR2 reads LQKENI. V was pared by 0 bases and J by 7 bases, with 8 bases of the junction left unmatched. The CDR3 runs to 16 residues. Written as DNA, the CDR3 is TGTGCCAGCTCACCACCGTCGGGGGGGGGCCTTAATGAGCAGTTCTTC. Encoded protein: CASSPPSGGGLNEQFF.

This sequence joins TRBV4-1 and TRBJ2-1, with 8 bases identical to TRBD1. CDR1 is MGHRA, CDR2 YSYEKL, per germline. This CDR3 comprises 15 residues. After removal of 1 base from V and 1 base from J, the junction contained 0 bases not matched to a gene. Here the CDR3 reads CASSQGDRSYNEQFF. In DNA, the CDR3 is TGCGCCAGCAGCCAAGGGGACAGGTCCTACAATGAGCAGTTCTTC.

The rearrangement links TRBV11-3 to TRBJ2-2; tentative D call: TRBD2 (6 bases). Germline loops: CDR1 SGHNT, CDR2 YENEEA. The germline V and J ends were trimmed by 4 bases and 6 bases, with 15 bases remaining between them. This CDR3 spans 15 amino acids. The CDR3 reads CASSSEGGVPGELFF. CDR3 DNA sequence: TGTGCCAGCAGCTCCGAAGGAGGGGTCCCCGGGGAGCTGTTTTTT.

The J gene is TRBJ1-2, the V gene TRBV30; TRBD1 is a possible D gene (6 bases). CDR1 and CDR2 from the germline V gene are GTSNPN and SVGIG (reference sequence). Trimming stripped 7 bases from V and 0 bases from J, with 15 bases between. There are 14 residues in the CDR3. DNA of the CDR3: TGTGCCTCCTTTAGGACAGAAGCTAACTATGGCTACACCTTC. Translated, it gives CASFRTEANYGYTF. The full variable domain, completed using reference TRBV30 and TRBJ1-2, is SQTIHQWPATLVQPVGSPLSLECTVEGTSNPNLYWYRQAAGRGLQLLFYSVGIGQISSEVPQNLSASRPQDRQFILSSKKLLLSDSGFYLCASFRTEANYGYTFGSGTRLTVV.

The chain has TRBV18 and TRBJ2-7; D could derive from TRBD1 or TRBD2 (5 bases each). Germline loops: CDR1 KGHSH, CDR2 LQKENI. The CDR3 consists of 14 residues. Trimming shortened V by 4 bases and J by 1 base, and 11 bases separated the two germline ends. Here the CDR3 reads CASSLGTGSYEQYV. CDR3 nucleotide sequence: TGTGCCAGCTCACTCGGGACGGGGTCCTACGAGCAGTACGTC.

The chain uses TRBV2 and TRBJ1-5; D possibly corresponds to TRBD1 (5 bases). The CDR3 is 15 amino acids. Per the germline V gene, CDR1 is SNHLY and CDR2 is FYNNEI. The V gene lost 4 bases and the J gene lost 1 base, with 11 bases spanning the gap. Here the CDR3 reads CASSVSRGSNQPQHF. The CDR3 DNA reads as TGTGCCAGCAGTGTGTCGAGGGGAAGCAATCAGCCCCAGCATTTT.

V usage is TRBV5-1 and J usage is TRBJ2-5; D possibly corresponds to TRBD1 (5 bases). There are 15 residues in the CDR3. Trimming shortened V by 4 bases and J by 2 bases, and 15 bases separated the two germline ends. Germline CDR1 and CDR2: SGHRS and YFSETQ. CDR3 loop: CASSRAPGIQETQYF. The CDR3 DNA follows: TGCGCCAGCAGCCGTGCTCCAGGGATACAAGAGACCCAGTACTTC.

This rearrangement joins TRBV19 to TRBJ2-3; 12 bases align to TRBD1. V shed 7 bases, J shed 5 bases, and the junction held 4 bases outside the gene matches. Germline CDR1 and CDR2: LNHDA and SQIVND (reference sequence). The CDR3 contains 14 residues. CDR3 protein: CASKGQGARDTQYF. The CDR3 DNA is TGTGCCAGTAAGGGACAGGGGGCGAGAGATACGCAGTATTTT.

The rearrangement uses TRBV5-4 and TRBJ2-3, with 10 bases that match TRBD2. The V gene end was trimmed by 5 bases and the J gene end by 6 bases; junction bases not matched to a gene: 12. The CDR3 sequence is 16 residues long. In germline, CDR1 is SGHNT, CDR2 YYREEE (reference sequence). This chain's CDR3 is CASSSERGGDPDTQYF. The CDR3 bases are TGTGCCAGCAGTTCGGAGCGGGGGGGCGATCCGGATACGCAGTATTTT. Together with reference TRBV5-4 and TRBJ2-3, the CDR3 gives the full variable domain: ETGVTQSPTHLIKTRGQQVTLRCSSQSGHNTVSWYQQALGQGPQFIFQYYREEENGRGNFPPRFSGLQFPNYSSELNVNALELDDSALYLCASSSERGGDPDTQYFGPGTRLTVL.

This chain links TRBV5-1 with TRBJ1-2; perhaps TRBD1 as D (5 bases). This CDR3 is built from 15 residues. Germline CDR1 and CDR2: SGHRS and YFSETQ. The V gene lost 3 bases and the J gene lost 4 bases, with 16 bases spanning the gap. CDR3 protein: CASSSDGMGGYGYTF. The CDR3 DNA sequence: TGCGCCAGCAGCTCGGACGGAATGGGGGGCTATGGCTACACCTTC.

The chain joins TRBV9 to TRBJ1-2; D call uncertain. The CDR3 covers 11 residues. CDR1 is SGDLS and CDR2 is YYNGEE in the germline V gene. With 5 bases removed from V and 0 bases from J, the gap between germline ends came to 2 bases. CDR3 coding DNA: TGTGCCAGCAGGGCTAACTATGGCTACACCTTC. It is translated as CASRANYGYTF. The full variable domain, with the rest looked up from reference TRBV9 and TRBJ1-2, is DSGVTQTPKHLITATGQRVTLRCSPRSGDLSVYWYQQSLDQGLQFLIQYYNGEERAKGNILERFSAQQFPDLHSELNLSSLELGDSALYFCASRANYGYTFGSGTRLTVV.

The rearrangement joins TRBV2 to TRBJ2-5; D is tentatively TRBD1 or TRBD2 (6 bases each). The germline gives CDR1 SNHLY, CDR2 FYNNEI. This CDR3 has 13 amino acids. V dropped 8 bases and J dropped 5 bases, with 15 bases sitting between them. The CDR3: CASGPGGRETQYF. The CDR3 DNA sequence: TGTGCCAGCGGTCCCGGGGGCAGGGAGACCCAGTACTTC.

This clone was recorded only once. The chain is built from TRBV5-1 and TRBJ1-2, with D possibly TRBD1 on 6 matching bases. Germline CDR1 is SGHRS and CDR2 is YFSETQ. V was clipped by 4 bases and J by 8 bases, with 24 bases between them. The CDR3 is made up of 16 amino acids. CDR3 coding DNA: TGCGCCAGCAGCCAATACTCAATTACAGGGTCGGGCGGCTACACCTTC. Protein product: CASSQYSITGSGGYTF.

The chain is built from TRBV6-5 and TRBJ2-1; no definite D call. The CDR3 is 13 residues long. Looked up from germline, CDR1 is MNHEY and CDR2 is SVGAGI. V lost 0 bases and J 8 bases, leaving 8 bases between the germline ends. The CDR3, as DNA: TGTGCCAGCAGTTACTCGATGATAGATGAGCAGTTCTTC. Translating it yields CASSYSMIDEQFF.

J is TRBJ2-5 and V is TRBV24-1; D might be TRBD1 (6 bases). Germline lookup yields CDR1 KGHDR and CDR2 SFDVKD. Trimming left V 4 bases short and J 0 bases short, with 8 bases between. The CDR3 is made up of 14 amino acids. CDR3 protein: CATSDHRDQETQYF. As DNA, the CDR3 is TGTGCCACCAGTGACCACAGGGACCAAGAGACCCAGTACTTC.

The chain uses TRBV5-1 and TRBJ2-2, with a tentative D call TRBD2 (6 bases). The CDR3 consists of 14 residues. With 5 bases removed from V and 4 bases from J, the gap between germline ends came to 12 bases. Per the germline V gene, CDR1 is SGHRS and CDR2 is YFSETQ. CDR3 DNA sequence: TGCGCCAGCAGGGGGGACTCCAGCACCGGGGAGCTGTTTTTT. It encodes CASRGDSSTGELFF.